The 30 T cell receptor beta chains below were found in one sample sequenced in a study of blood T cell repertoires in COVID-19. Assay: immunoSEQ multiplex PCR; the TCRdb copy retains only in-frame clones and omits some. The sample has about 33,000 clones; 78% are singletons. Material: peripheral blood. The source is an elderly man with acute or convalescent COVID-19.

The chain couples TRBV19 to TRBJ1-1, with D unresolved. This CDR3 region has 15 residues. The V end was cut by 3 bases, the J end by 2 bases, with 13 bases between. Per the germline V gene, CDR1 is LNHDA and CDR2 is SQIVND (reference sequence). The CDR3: CASSIFHSLNTEAFF. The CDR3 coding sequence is TGTGCCAGTAGTATCTTTCACAGCCTCAACACTGAAGCTTTCTTT.

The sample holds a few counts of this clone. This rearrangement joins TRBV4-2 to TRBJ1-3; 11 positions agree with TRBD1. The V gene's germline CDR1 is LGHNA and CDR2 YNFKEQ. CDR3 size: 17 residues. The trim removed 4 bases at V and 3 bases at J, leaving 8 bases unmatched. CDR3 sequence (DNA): TGTGCCAGCAGCCTCCTTGGACAGGGGGCGCTTGGAAACACCATATATTTT. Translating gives CASSLLGQGALGNTIYF.

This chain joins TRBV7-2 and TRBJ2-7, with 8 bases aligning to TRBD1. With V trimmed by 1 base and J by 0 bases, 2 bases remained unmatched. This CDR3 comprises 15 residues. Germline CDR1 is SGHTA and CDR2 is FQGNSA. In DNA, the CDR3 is TGTGCCAGCAGCTTAGACAGGGGGAGCTCCTACGAGCAGTACTTC. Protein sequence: CASSLDRGSSYEQYF.

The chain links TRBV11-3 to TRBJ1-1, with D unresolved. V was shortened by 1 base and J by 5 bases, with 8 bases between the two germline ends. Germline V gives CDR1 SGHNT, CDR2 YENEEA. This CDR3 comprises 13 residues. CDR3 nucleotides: TGTGCCAGCAGCTTAGGGTTTCAGACTGAAGCTTTCTTT. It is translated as CASSLGFQTEAFF. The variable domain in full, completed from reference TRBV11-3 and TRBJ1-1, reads EAGVVQSPRYKIIEKKQPVAFWCNPISGHNTLYWYLQNLGQGPELLIRYENEEAVDDSQLPKDRFSAERLKGVDSTLKIQPAELGDSAVYLCASSLGFQTEAFFGQGTRLTVV.

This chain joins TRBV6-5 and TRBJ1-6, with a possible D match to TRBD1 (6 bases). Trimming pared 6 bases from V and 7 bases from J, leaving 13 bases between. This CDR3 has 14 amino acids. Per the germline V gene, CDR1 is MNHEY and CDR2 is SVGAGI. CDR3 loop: CASRSGTRNSPLHF. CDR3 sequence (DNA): TGTGCCAGCAGATCGGGGACAAGGAATTCACCCCTCCACTTT.

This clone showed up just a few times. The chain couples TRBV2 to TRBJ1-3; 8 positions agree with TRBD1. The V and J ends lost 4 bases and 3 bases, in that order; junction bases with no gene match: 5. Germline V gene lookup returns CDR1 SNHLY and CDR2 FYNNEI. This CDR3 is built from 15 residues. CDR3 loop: CASSGSGGYGNTIYF. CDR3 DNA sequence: TGTGCCAGCAGTGGTTCAGGGGGCTATGGAAACACCATATATTTT.

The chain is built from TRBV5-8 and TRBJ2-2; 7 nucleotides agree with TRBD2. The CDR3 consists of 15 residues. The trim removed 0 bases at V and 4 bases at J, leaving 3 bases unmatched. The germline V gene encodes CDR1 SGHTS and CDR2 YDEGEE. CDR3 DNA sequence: TGTGCCAGCAGCTTGGATCCGGGAGGCACCGGGGAGCTGTTTTTT. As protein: CASSLDPGGTGELFF. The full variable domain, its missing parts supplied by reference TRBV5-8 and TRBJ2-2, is EAGVTQSPTHLIKTRGQQATLRCSPISGHTSVYWYQQALGLGLQFLLWYDEGEERNRGNFPPRFSGRQFPNYSSELNVNALELEDSALYLCASSLDPGGTGELFFGEGSRLTVL.

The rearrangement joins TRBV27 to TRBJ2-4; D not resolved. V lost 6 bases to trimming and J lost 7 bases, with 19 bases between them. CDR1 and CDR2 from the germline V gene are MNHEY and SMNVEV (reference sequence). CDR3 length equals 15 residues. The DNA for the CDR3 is TGTGCCAGCAGGCCCGCAGGAAAGTCTTCGAACATTCAGTACTTC. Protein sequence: CASRPAGKSSNIQYF.

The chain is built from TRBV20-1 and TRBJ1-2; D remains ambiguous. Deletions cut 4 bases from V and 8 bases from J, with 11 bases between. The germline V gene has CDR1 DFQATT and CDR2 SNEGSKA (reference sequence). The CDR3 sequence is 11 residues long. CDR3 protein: CSATGGLGYTF. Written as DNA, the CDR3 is TGCAGTGCTACAGGAGGCTTGGGCTACACCTTC.

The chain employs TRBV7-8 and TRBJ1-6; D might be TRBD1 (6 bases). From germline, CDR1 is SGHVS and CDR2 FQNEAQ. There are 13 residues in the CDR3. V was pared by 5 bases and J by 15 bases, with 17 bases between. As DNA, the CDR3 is TGTGCCAGCAGCCCCGCCGAGGGGGGGCTCCTCCACTTT. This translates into CASSPAEGGLLHF.

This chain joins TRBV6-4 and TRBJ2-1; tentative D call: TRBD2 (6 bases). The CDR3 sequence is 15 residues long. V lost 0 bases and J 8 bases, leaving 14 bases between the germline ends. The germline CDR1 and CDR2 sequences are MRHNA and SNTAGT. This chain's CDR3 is CASSDSSRLGYEQFF. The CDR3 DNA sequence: TGTGCCAGCAGTGACTCCTCTCGACTAGGCTATGAGCAGTTCTTC.

The CDR3 DNA reads TGTGCCAGCAGTTACTTAGGGGACAGGGGGCTTGGCTACACCTTC. This sequence encodes CASSYLGDRGLGYTF. The V call is TRBV6-5, the J call TRBJ1-2; TRBD1 matches 12 bases. The CDR3 extends over 15 amino acids. V shed 1 base and J 7 bases; nucleotides not matched to a gene: 4. Germline loops: CDR1 MNHEY, CDR2 SVGAGI.

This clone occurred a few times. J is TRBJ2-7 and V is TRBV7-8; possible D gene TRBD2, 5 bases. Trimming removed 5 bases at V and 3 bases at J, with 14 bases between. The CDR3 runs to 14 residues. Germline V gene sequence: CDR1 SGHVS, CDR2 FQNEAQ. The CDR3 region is CASSARRVSYEQYF. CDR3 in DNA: TGTGCCAGCAGCGCGCGGCGGGTGAGCTACGAGCAGTACTTC.

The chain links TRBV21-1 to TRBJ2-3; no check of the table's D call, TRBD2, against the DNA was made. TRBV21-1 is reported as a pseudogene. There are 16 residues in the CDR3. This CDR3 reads CASSRAGTNCTDTQYF. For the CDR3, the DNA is TGTGCCAGCAGCAGAGCCGGGACTAACTGCACAGATACGCAGTATTTT.

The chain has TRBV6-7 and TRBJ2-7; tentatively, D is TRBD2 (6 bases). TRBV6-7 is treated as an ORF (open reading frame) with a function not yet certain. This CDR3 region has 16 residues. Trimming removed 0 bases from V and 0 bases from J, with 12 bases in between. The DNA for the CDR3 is TGTGCCAGCAGTTACTCTGGAGGGCAGGGCTCCTACGAGCAGTACTTC. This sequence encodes CASSYSGGQGSYEQYF.

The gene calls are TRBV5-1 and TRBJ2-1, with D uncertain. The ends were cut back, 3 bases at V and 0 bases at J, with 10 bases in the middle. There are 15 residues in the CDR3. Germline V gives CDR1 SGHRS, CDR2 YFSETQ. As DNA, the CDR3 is TGCGCCAGCAGCTATGAACAGAGCTCCTACAATGAGCAGTTCTTC. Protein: CASSYEQSSYNEQFF. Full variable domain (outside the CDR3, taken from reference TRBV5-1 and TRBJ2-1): KAGVTQTPRYLIKTRGQQVTLSCSPISGHRSVSWYQQTPGQGLQFLFEYFSETQRNKGNFPGRFSGRQFSNSRSEMNVSTLELGDSALYLCASSYEQSSYNEQFFGPGTRLTVL.

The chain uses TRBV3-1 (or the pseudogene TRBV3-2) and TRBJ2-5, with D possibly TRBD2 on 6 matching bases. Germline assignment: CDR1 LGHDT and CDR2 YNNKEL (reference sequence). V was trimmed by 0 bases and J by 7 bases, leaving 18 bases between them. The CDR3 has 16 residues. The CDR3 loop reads CASSQDRRGAGPTQYF. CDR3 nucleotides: TGTGCCAGCAGCCAAGATAGGAGGGGAGCCGGCCCGACCCAGTACTTC.

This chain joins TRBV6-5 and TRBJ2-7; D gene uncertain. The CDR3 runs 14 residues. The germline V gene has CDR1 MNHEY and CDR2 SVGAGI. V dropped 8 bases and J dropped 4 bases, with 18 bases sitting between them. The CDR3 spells CASAAGKTPYEQYF. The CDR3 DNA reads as TGTGCCAGCGCTGCCGGAAAGACACCGTACGAGCAGTACTTC.

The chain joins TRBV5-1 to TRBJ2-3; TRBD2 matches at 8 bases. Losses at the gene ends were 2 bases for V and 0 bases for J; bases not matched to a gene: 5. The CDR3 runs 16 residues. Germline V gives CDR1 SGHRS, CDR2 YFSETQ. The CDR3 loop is CASSFNGGASTDTQYF. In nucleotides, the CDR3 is TGCGCCAGCAGCTTCAACGGGGGGGCTAGCACAGATACGCAGTATTTT. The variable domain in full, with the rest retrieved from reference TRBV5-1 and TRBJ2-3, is KAGVTQTPRYLIKTRGQQVTLSCSPISGHRSVSWYQQTPGQGLQFLFEYFSETQRNKGNFPGRFSGRQFSNSRSEMNVSTLELGDSALYLCASSFNGGASTDTQYFGPGTRLTVL.

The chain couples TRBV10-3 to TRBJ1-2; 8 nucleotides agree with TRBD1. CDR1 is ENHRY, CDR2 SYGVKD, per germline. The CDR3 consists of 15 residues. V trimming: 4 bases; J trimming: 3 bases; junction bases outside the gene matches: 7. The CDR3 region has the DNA TGTGCCATCAGTGCCCGACAGGGGTCGGACTATGGCTACACCTTC. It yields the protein CAISARQGSDYGYTF.

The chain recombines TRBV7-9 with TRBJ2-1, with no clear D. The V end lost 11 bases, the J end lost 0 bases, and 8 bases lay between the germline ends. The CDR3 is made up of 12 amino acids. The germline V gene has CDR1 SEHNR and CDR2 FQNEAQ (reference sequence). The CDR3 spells CACAFSYNEQFF. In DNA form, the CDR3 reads TGTGCCTGCGCCTTCTCCTACAATGAGCAGTTCTTC.

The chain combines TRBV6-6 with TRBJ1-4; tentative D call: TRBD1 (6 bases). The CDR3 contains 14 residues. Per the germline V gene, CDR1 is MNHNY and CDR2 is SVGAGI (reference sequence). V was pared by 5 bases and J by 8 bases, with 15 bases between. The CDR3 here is CASSRAGVTEKLFF. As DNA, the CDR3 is TGTGCCAGCAGTAGGGCAGGGGTAACCGAAAAACTGTTTTTT.

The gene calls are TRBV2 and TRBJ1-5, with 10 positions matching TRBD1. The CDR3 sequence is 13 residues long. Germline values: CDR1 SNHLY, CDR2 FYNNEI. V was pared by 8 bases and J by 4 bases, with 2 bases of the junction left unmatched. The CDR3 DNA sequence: TGTGCCAGCGGGGGACAGGGGAATCAGCCCCAGCATTTT. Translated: CASGGQGNQPQHF. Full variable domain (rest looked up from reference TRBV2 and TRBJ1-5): EPEVTQTPSHQVTQMGQEVILRCVPISNHLYFYWYRQILGQKVEFLVSFYNNEISEKSEIFDDQFSVERPDGSNFTLKIRSTKLEDSAMYFCASGGQGNQPQHFGDGTRLSIL.

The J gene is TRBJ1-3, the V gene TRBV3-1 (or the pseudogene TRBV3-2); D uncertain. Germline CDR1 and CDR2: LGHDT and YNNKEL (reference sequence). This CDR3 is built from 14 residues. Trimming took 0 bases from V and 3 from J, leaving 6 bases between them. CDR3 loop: CASSQDKHGNTIYF. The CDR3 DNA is TGTGCCAGCAGCCAAGACAAGCATGGAAACACCATATATTTT.

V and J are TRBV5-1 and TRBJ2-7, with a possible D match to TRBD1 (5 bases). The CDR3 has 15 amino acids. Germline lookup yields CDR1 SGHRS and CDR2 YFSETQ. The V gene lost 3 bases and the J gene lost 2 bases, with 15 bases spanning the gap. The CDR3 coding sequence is TGCGCCAGCAGCTGGAGTATTGCAGGGACCTACGAGCAGTACTTC. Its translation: CASSWSIAGTYEQYF.

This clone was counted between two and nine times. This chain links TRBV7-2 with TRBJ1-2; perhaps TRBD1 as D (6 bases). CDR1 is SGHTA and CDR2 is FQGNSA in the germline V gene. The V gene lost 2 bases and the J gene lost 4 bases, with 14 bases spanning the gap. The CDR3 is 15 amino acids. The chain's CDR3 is CASSLSRGTIYGYTF. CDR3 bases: TGTGCCAGCAGCTTAAGCAGGGGAACTATCTATGGCTACACCTTC.

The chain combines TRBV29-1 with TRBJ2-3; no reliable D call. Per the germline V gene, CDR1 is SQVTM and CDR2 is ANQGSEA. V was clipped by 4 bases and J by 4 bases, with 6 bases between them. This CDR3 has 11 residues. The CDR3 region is CSVVGPDTQYF. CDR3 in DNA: TGCAGCGTTGTTGGCCCAGATACGCAGTATTTT.

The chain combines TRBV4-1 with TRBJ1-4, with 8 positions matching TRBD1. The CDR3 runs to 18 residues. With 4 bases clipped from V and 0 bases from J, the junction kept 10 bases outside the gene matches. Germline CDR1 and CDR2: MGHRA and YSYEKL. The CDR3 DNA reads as TGCGCCAGCAGCCCCCAAGGGACAGGTACATCAACTAATGAAAAACTGTTTTTT. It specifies CASSPQGTGTSTNEKLFF.

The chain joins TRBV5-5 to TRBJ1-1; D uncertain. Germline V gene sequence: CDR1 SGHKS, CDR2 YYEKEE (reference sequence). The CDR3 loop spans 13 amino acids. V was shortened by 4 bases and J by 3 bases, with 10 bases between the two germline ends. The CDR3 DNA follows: TGTGCCAGCAGCCCGGTGGGAGACACTGAAGCTTTCTTT. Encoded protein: CASSPVGDTEAFF.

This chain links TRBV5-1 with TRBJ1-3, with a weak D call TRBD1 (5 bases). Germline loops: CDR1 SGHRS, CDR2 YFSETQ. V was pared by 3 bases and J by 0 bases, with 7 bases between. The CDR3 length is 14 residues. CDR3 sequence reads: CASSWQGSGNTIYF. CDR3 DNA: TGCGCCAGCAGCTGGCAGGGCTCTGGAAACACCATATATTTT.